The present T cell receptor (beta chain) was sequenced within a study of blood T cell repertoires in COVID-19. Background on the study: T cells, B-cell-depleted T cells, or PBMCs supplied cDNA or gDNA.

Clones were sequenced by immunoSEQ multiplex PCR, and TCRdb holds only the in-frame ones, with some missing. The data hold approximately 64,000 clones, with more than 75% observed a single time. The trim removed 6 bases at V and 1 base at J, leaving 5 bases unmatched. The CDR3 covers 14 residues. Germline CDR1 and CDR2: SGHNT and YENEEA. Participants, roughly 18 to 100 years old, spanned more than 20 US areas. Cohort assignment relied on participant-reported clinical history. Two negative PCRs, clearance, or symptom resolution had been documented for recovered Cohort 3 donors. This clonotype was sampled from a woman aged 40 to 55 who had recovered from COVID-19. The rearrangement joins TRBV11-3 to TRBJ2-5; 7 bases align to TRBD2. Material: PBMCs or T cells enriched from blood (not recorded which). The CDR3 loop is CASSPSGVQETQYF. The DNA for the CDR3 is TGTGCCAGCAGTCCAAGCGGGGTCCAAGAGACCCAGTACTTC.